The present T cell receptor (beta chain) was sequenced within a study of metastatic and nonmetastatic thyroid tumors. This clone was seen at least ten times. No treatment of any kind had been given to any patient before thyroid surgery. From the PCR reads, TCRdb re-called clones with MiXCR. The sample carries 20,000 to 25,000 clones, roughly 23% recorded once. Input material: blood. The receptor comes from a female donor with papillary thyroid cancer or a benign thyroid nodule (not recorded which). Some clones in this sample may be carry-over from other donors' samples.

As DNA, the CDR3 is TGTGCCATCAGTGAATCAGGAGTTAGAGATACGCAGTATTTT. This codes for CAISESGVRDTQYF. This chain links TRBV10-3 with TRBJ2-3; D is uncertain. Trimming left V 3 bases short and J 5 bases short, with 12 bases between. The CDR3 consists of 14 residues. Germline CDR1 is ENHRY and CDR2 is SYGVKD.